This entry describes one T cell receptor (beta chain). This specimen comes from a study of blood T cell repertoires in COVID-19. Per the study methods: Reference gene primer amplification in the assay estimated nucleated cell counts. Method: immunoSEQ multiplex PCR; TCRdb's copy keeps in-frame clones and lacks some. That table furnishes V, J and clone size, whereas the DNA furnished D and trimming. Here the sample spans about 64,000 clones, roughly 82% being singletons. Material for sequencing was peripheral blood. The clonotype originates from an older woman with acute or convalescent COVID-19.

The CDR3 spells CASSQAVTATQYF. CDR3 nucleotide sequence: TGCGCCAGCAGCCAGGCGGTCACGGCTACGCAGTATTTT. The J gene is TRBJ2-3, the V gene TRBV4-1; no clear D gene. The length of the CDR3 is 13 residues. Per the germline V gene, CDR1 is MGHRA and CDR2 is YSYEKL. Trimming pared 3 bases from V and 8 bases from J, leaving 12 bases between.